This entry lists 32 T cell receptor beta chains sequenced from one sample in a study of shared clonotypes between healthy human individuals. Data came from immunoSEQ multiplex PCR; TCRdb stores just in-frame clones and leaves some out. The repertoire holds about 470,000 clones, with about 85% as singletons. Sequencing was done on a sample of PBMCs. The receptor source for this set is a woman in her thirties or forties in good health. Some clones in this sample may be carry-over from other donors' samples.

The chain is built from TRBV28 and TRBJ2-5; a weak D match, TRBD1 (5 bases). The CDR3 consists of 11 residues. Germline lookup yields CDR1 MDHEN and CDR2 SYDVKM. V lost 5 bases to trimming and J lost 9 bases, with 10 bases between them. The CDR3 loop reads CASSAYRSQYF. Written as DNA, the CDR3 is TGTGCCAGCAGTGCCTACAGGTCCCAGTACTTC. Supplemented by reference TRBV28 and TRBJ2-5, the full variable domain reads DVKVTQSSRYLVKRTGEKVFLECVQDMDHENMFWYRQDPGLGLRLIYFSYDVKMKEKGDIPEGYSVSREKKERFSLILESASTNQTSMYLCASSAYRSQYFGPGTRLLVL.

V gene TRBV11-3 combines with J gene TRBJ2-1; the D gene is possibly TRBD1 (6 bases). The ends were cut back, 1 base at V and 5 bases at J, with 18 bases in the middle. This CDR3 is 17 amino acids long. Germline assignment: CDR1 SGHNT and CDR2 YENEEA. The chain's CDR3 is CASSLGLSRGRDNEQFF. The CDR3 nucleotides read TGTGCCAGCAGCTTAGGCCTTAGCAGGGGCCGGGACAATGAGCAGTTCTTC.

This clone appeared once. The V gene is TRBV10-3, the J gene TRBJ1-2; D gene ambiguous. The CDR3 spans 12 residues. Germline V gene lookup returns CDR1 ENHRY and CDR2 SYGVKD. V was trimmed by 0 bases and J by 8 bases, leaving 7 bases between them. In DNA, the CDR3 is TGTGCCATCAGTGAGTCCCGCTGGGGCTACACCTTC. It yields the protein CAISESRWGYTF.

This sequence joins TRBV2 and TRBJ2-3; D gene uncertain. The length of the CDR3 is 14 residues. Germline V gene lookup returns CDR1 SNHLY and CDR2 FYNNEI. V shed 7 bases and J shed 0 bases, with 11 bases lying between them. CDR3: CASKSGTSTDTQYF. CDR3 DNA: TGTGCCAGCAAGTCGGGCACTAGCACAGATACGCAGTATTTT.

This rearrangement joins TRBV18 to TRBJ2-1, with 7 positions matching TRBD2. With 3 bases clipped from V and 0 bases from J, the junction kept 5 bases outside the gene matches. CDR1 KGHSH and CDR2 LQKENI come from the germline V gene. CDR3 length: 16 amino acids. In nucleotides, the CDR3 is TGTGCCAGCTCACCGGCCCTAGCGGACTCCTACAATGAGCAGTTCTTC. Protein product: CASSPALADSYNEQFF.

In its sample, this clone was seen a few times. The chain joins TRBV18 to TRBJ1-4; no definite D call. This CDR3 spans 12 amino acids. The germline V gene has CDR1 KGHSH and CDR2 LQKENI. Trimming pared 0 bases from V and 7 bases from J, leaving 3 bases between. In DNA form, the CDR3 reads TGTGCCAGCTCACCACCAAGTGAAAAACTGTTTTTT. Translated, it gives CASSPPSEKLFF.

The CDR3 loop reads CASSKQGWVSEAFF. The CDR3 DNA is TGTGCCAGCAGCAAACAGGGTTGGGTTTCGGAAGCTTTCTTT. The chain couples TRBV27 to TRBJ1-1; TRBD1 is a possible D gene (6 bases). V gave up 6 bases and J gave up 8 bases, with 19 bases separating them. CDR3 size: 14 residues. Germline V gene sequence: CDR1 MNHEY, CDR2 SMNVEV (reference sequence).

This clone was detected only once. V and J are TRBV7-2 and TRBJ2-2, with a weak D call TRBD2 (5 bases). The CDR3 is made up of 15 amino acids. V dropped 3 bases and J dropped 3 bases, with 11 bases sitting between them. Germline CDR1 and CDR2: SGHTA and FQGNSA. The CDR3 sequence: CASSFRTGDTGELFF. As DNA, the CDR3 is TGTGCCAGCAGCTTTCGGACCGGGGACACCGGGGAGCTGTTTTTT.

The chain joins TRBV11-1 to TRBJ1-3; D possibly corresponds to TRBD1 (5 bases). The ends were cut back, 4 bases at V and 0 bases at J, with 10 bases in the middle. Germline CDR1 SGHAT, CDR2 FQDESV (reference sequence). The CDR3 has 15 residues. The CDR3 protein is CASSSDGHSGNTIYF. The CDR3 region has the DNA TGTGCCAGCAGCTCGGACGGACACTCTGGAAACACCATATATTTT.

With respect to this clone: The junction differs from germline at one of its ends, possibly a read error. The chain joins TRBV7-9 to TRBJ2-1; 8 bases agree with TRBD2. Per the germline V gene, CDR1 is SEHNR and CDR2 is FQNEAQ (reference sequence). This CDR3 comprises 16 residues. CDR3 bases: TGTGCCAGCAGCTTAGTCGGCGGGAGGTCCTTCAATGAGCAGTTCTTC. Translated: CASSLVGGRSFNEQFF.

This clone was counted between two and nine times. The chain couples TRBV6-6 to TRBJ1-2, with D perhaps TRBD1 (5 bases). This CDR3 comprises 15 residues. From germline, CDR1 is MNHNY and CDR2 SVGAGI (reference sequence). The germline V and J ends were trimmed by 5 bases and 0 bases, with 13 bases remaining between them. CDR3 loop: CASSPGTRANYGYTF. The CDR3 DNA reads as TGTGCCAGCAGTCCCGGGACCCGAGCTAACTATGGCTACACCTTC.

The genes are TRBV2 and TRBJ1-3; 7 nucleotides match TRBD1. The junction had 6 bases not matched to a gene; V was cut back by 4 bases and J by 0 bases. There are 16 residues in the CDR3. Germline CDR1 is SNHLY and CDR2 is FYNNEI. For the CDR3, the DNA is TGTGCCAGCAGTGGGGACAGCCAACACTCTGGAAACACCATATATTTT. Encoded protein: CASSGDSQHSGNTIYF.

CDR3 in DNA: TGTGCCAGCAGCTTGGCCATTGTCCTGGGACTACCTAGCACAGATACGCAGTATTTT. This gives the protein CASSLAIVLGLPSTDTQYF. The chain carries TRBV5-4 and TRBJ2-3; TRBD2 aligns across 7 bases. CDR1 is SGHNT and CDR2 is YYREEE in the germline V gene (reference sequence). V was clipped by 0 bases and J by 0 bases; unmatched bases: 13. The CDR3 is made up of 19 amino acids.

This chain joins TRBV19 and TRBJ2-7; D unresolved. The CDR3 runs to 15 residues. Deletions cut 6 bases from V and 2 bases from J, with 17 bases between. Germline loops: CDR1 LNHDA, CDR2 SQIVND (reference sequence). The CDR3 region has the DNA TGTGCCAGTAGCCCCGAGGCTGGTCTTCCCTACGAGCAGTACTTC. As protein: CASSPEAGLPYEQYF. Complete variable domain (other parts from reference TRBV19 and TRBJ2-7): DGGITQSPKYLFRKEGQNVTLSCEQNLNHDAMYWYRQDPGQGLRLIYYSQIVNDFQKGDIAEGYSVSREKKESFPLTVTSAQKNPTAFYLCASSPEAGLPYEQYFGPGTRLTVT.

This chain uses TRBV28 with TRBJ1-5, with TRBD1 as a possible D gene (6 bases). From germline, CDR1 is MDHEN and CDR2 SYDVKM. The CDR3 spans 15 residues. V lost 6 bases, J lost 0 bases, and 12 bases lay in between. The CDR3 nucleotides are TGTGCCAGCAGCGTGGGGGCATATAGCAATCAGCCCCAGCATTTT. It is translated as CASSVGAYSNQPQHF. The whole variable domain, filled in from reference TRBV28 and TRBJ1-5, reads DVKVTQSSRYLVKRTGEKVFLECVQDMDHENMFWYRQDPGLGLRLIYFSYDVKMKEKGDIPEGYSVSREKKERFSLILESASTNQTSMYLCASSVGAYSNQPQHFGDGTRLSIL.

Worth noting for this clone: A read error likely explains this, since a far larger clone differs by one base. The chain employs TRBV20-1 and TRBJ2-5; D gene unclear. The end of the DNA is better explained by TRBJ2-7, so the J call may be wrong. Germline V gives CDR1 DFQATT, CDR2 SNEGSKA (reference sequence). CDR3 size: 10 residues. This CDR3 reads CSALRYEQYF. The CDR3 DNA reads TGCAGTGCCTTAAGGTACGAGCAGTACTTC.

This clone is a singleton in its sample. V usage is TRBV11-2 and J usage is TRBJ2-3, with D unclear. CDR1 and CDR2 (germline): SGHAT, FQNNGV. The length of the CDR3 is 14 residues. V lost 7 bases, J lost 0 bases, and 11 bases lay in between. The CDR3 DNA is TGTGCCAGCACCTCTACTCGGAGCACAGATACGCAGTATTTT. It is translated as CASTSTRSTDTQYF.

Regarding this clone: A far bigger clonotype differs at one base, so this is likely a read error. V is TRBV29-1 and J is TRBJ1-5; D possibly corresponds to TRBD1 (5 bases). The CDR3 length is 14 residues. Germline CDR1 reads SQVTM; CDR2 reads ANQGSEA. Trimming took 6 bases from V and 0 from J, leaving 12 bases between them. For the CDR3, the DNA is TGCAGCGTAGCCATGGACATTAGCAATCAGCCCCAGCATTTT. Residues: CSVAMDISNQPQHF.

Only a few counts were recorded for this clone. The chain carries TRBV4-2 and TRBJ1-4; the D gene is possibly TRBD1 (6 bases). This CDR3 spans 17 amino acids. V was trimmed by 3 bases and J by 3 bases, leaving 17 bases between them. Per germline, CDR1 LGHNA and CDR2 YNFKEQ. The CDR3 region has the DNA TGTGCCAGCAGCCAGGAACGCACAGGGATAGCTAATGAAAAACTGTTTTTT. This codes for CASSQERTGIANEKLFF.

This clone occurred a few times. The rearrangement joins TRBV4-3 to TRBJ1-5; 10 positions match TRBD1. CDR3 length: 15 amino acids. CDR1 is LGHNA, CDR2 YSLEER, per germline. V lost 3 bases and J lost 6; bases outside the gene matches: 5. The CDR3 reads CASSQDRGLGQPQHF. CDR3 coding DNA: TGCGCCAGCAGCCAGGACAGGGGGTTGGGTCAGCCCCAGCATTTT.

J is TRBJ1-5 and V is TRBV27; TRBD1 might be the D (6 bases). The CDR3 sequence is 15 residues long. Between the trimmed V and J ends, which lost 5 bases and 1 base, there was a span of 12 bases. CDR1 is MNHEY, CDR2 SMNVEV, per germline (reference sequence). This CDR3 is CASSPEGESNQPQHF. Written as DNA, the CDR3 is TGTGCCAGCAGTCCCGAGGGGGAGAGCAATCAGCCCCAGCATTTT.

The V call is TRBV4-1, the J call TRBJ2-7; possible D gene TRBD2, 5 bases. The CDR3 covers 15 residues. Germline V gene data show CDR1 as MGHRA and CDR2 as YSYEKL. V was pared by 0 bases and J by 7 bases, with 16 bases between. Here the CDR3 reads CASSQDARTPWEQYF. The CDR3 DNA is TGCGCCAGCAGCCAAGATGCACGGACTCCCTGGGAGCAGTACTTC.

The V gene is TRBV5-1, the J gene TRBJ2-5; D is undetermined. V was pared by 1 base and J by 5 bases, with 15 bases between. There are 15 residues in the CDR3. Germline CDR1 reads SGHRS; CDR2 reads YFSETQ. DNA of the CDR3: TGCGCCAGCAGCTTGTTAAGTGGGCCACGGGAGACCCAGTACTTC. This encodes CASSLLSGPRETQYF.

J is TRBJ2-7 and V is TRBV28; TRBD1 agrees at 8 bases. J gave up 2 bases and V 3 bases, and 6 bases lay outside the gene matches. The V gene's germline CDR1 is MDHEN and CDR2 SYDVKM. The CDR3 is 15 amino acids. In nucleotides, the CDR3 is TGTGCCAGCAGTTTCCGAGGACAGGGTACCTACGAGCAGTACTTC. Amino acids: CASSFRGQGTYEQYF.

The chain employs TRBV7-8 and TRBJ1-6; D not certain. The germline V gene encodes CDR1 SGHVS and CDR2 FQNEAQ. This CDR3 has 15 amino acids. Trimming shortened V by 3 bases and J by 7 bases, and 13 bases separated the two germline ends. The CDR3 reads CASSLRRAFNSPLHF. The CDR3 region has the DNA TGTGCCAGCAGCTTGCGACGTGCGTTCAATTCACCCCTCCACTTT.

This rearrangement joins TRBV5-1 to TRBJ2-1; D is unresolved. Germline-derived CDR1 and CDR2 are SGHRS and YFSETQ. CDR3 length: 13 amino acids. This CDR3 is CASSISSYNEQFF. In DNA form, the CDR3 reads TGCGCTAGTTCCATTAGCTCCTACAATGAGCAGTTCTTC.

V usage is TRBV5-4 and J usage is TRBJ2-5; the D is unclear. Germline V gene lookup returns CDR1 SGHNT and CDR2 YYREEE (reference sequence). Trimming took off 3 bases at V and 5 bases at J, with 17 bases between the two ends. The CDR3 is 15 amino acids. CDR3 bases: TGTGCCAGCAGCTCAACACCGCATTTTGGGGAGACCCAGTACTTC. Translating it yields CASSSTPHFGETQYF.

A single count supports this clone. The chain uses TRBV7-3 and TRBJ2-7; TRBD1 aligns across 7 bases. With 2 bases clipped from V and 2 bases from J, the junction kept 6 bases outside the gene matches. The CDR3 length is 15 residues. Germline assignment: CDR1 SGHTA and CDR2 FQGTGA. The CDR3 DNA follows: TGTGCCAGCAGCTTAGGGACAGCCCCCACCTACGAGCAGTACTTC. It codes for CASSLGTAPTYEQYF.

CDR3 bases: TGTGCCAGCAGCTTAGGGGAGTTAGCGGGAAGCTCCTACAATGAGCAGTTCTTC. Translation: CASSLGELAGSSYNEQFF. This rearrangement joins TRBV7-8 to TRBJ2-1; 8 bases agree with TRBD2. CDR1 is SGHVS, CDR2 FQNEAQ, per germline. The length of the CDR3 is 18 residues. V lost 1 base to trimming and J lost 0 bases; unmatched junction nucleotides: 8.

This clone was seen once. The CDR3 DNA is TGTGCCAGCAGCTTGCCGGGGTTTGGAAACACCATATATTTT. Translating it yields CASSLPGFGNTIYF. The genes are TRBV5-4 and TRBJ1-3; the D is unclear. The CDR3 has 14 amino acids. The V and J ends lost 1 base and 3 bases respectively, with 8 bases between them. Germline V lookup: CDR1 SGHNT, CDR2 YYREEE (reference sequence).

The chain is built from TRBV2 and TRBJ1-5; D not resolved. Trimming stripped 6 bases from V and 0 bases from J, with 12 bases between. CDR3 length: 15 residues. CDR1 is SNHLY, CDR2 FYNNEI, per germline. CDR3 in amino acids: CASRSGRISNQPQHF. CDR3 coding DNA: TGTGCCAGCAGATCCGGACGGATTAGCAATCAGCCCCAGCATTTT.

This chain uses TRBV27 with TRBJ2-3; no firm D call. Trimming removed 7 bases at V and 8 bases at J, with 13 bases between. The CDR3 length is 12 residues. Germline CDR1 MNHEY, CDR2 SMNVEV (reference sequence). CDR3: CASTQSGGTQYF. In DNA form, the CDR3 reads TGTGCCAGCACCCAATCAGGTGGTACGCAGTATTTT.